Included here is one T cell receptor beta chain sequence, with context. Its binding antigen is unknown. CDR1 and CDR2 were assigned from the germline V gene as SQVTM and ANQGSEA. V lost 1 base and J lost 5 bases; the stretch between them is 15 bases long. Inclusive of the bounding cysteine and phenylalanine, the CDR3 is 15 residues long. Here the CDR3 DNA is all that survives: 45 bases in frame from base 1. Library preparation was by the immunoSEQ multiplex PCR assay. A mixture of 60 forward primers for TCR Vbeta segments and 13 reverse primers for TCR Jbeta segments was used in the multiplex PCR. The CDR3 region of rearranged TCR beta genes was amplified from genomic DNA by a multiplex PCR assay. The Illumina HiSeq System was used to sequence the amplified TCR beta libraries as 87-base-pair reads. Under the source paper's analysis protocol: A later analysis tallied 80 million to 95 million unique TCR beta chains across the 550 to 850 repertoires, and approximately 12 million of those chains were shared by two or more donors. Raw reads were error-corrected and collapsed into unique sequences by a nearest-neighbor algorithm in which closely related sequences were merged to remove PCR and sequencing errors. V, D and J gene segments were assigned by aligning CDR3 sequences to IMGT reference sequences. Each retained sequence needed at least a six-nucleotide match to both a V gene segment and a J gene segment. A rearrangement was called productive if the CDR3 had no stop codons and remained in frame with V and J, and every other rearrangement was called non-productive. Following IMGT convention, CDR3 was defined as the stretch from the second conserved V-encoded cysteine up to the conserved J-encoded phenylalanine. In an earlier analysis of around 600 of the donors, sequences lacking an unambiguous match to a single V gene segment were excluded. In an earlier analysis of 450 to 750 of the donors, a V segment was called functional when productive rearrangements were above 56.7%, and segregating when the standard deviation between donors exceeded 5%. A statistical classification framework was built for diagnosing cytomegalovirus status from the catalog of TCR beta chain sequences. A later analysis assigned V and J genes by comparing TCR nucleotide sequences with IMGT/GENE-DB human TR gene sequences. The TCRdist pipeline was used in a later analysis to assign CDR3 sequences and most-parsimonious VDJ recombination scenarios. In a later analysis, each TCR beta chain was defined by its CDR3 amino acid sequence together with its V-gene family, and reads lacking a unique V-gene family were excluded. A later analysis removed roughly 590 highly shared, low-generation-probability nucleotide sequences to deal with suspected cross-contamination and a sequencing artifact. A later analysis calculated a clonal expansion index for each public chain from normalized within-repertoire ranks of inferred template counts. Generation probabilities in a later analysis came from a VDJ recombination model fitted to out-of-frame rearrangements, and those results were checked against IGoR. A later analysis scored TCR-TCR, TCR-HLA and TCR-CMV co-occurrence with hypergeometric tests, applying a repertoire-size bias correction to TCR pairs. In a later analysis, false discovery rates were estimated by permuting HLA or CMV assignments 20 times. In a later analysis, co-occurring TCRs were grouped using DBSCAN, and TCRdist sequence similarity was added for clustering within HLA-allele-positive subsets. Repertoires with fewer than 30,000 or more than 120,000 public chains were left out of co-occurrence clustering, as were five repertoires with anomalous nucleotide sharing. TCRdb took over this immuneACCESS table, retaining in-frame rearrangements with V and J assigned. Such tables are incomplete; in checked studies, under half of the missing clones stem from an unresolved V gene, and the remainder is unexplained. From that table come the V and J calls and clone size; the DNA was used to work out D and trimming. The table held for this sample gives approximately 120,000 clones. Jointly, the top ten make up under 3.5% of the sample.

The cohort consisted of hundreds of healthy bone marrow donors. At the time of sampling, every cohort member was nominally healthy, though immune exposures that went unrecorded were likely present. The donor tested CMV seronegative, placing the donor among the 350 or so seronegative members of the cohort. A peripheral blood sample was provided by each donor, and peripheral blood mononuclear cells were used for TCR beta sequencing. Genomic DNA extraction from the blood cell samples was performed with the Qiagen DNeasy Blood Extraction Kit. The data belong to a study of cytomegalovirus exposure and HLA in healthy donors listed by TCRdb under 2017. For context, the study as a whole: In an earlier analysis of some 550 of the donors, about 260 Gb of sequence data and roughly 100 million unique TCR beta sequences from roughly 190 million T cells were reported. HLA typing included class I and class II loci at four-digit resolution. The study profiled the T cell repertoires of 550 to 700 subjects by immunosequencing and related them to cytomegalovirus serostatus. Typing coverage varied by locus: roughly 629-630 donors for A, B, C, DRB1 and DQB1; approximately 500 for DQA1; more than 600 for DPA1; roughly 450 for DPB1. Across 398 genotyped donors of the cohort, an average of about 200,000 unique TCR beta nucleotide sequences per donor were sequenced, and approximately 17% of those sequences were non-productive. Of the roughly 430 genotyped donors, approximately 82% fell in the genetic ancestry cluster associated with self-reported Caucasian donors. An earlier analysis of more than 450 of the donors used high-throughput TCR beta sequencing to judge whether each TCR beta V gene segment behaved as functional or pseudogenic. Roughly five DR-DQ haplotypes were handled as single units for association and clustering because linkage in the cohort was strong. All discovery cohort repertoires had been generated on a single sequencing platform. A later genetic analysis used genome-wide SNP genotypes for about 60% of the roughly 700 donors, treating that subset as a discovery cohort. The study aimed to test whether cataloging public T cell receptors could reveal signatures of past pathogen exposure. Donor age, sex, ethnicity and CMV serostatus were collected together with the repertoire data. Along with the approximately 670-subject first cohort, a separate validation cohort of over a hundred different subjects was used. Rather than using new phenotypic data, the later analysis identified candidate immune exposures from TCR beta sequences and from how often those sequences occurred across donors. Around 300 gigabases of sequencing data and approximately 93 million unique TCR sequences were included in an early release covering 550 to 650 HLA-typed donors. To predict cytomegalovirus infection status, the study combined high-throughput TCR immunosequencing, statistical association of individual TCRs with disease status, and machine learning. In a later analysis, previously published TCR beta repertoires from hundreds of donors were re-analyzed and high-resolution HLA genotyping was added so that TCR occurrence patterns could be studied. What the authors observed across the whole study: Compared with the roughly 700-donor mean, donors in an Asian-associated ancestry cluster had fewer N-insertions in productive TCRs, according to a later genetic analysis. A later analysis reported that several top co-occurrence clusters appeared linked to parvovirus B19, influenza, CMV and Epstein-Barr virus. In both the original and validation cohorts, the classifier was reported to diagnose cytomegalovirus status with high specificity and sensitivity. In an earlier analysis of 500 to 650 of the donors, most TCR beta V segments appeared in productive rearrangements about 90% or about 30% of the time, broadly matching IMGT annotations. Because HLA typing was unavailable for some donors at each locus, only the typed subset was used in association tests. Compared with equally common non-associated chains, HLA-associated TCR beta chains in a later analysis were more clonally expanded and had lower generation probabilities. A later genetic analysis associated a missense DCLRE1C variant with V-gene and J-gene trimming of TCR beta chains, and an independent cohort replicated the association. Most CMV-associated TCR beta chains appeared to be HLA-restricted in a later analysis, and the HLA associations seemed to be driven largely by CMV exposure. According to a later analysis, TCR association rates differed among HLA loci, with DRB1 alleles showing the most associated TCRs and HLA-C alleles showing the fewest. The study listed 164 TCR beta chains as associated with cytomegalovirus. Some IMGT-functional V segments, including TRBV6-2 and TRBV6-3, could not be told apart with the 87-base-pair reads, so those segments were excluded. The presence/absence analyses assumed that sequencing depth was roughly uniform across donors, and that assumption may not be true. In this cohort, only TCR beta chains were sequenced, and detectable features were limited by the absence of alpha or paired-chain data. A cluster of highly shared sequence variants was judged likely to be a technical artifact of the sequencing pipeline. A further reported finding was that TCR beta sequences accurately predicted the HLA-A and HLA-B alleles for most subjects in the first cohort. According to the authors, the approach could potentially be generalized to other disease states and immunological phenotypes. Most TCR sequences were seen in very few donors, while some public TCRs were found in many individuals. About 17 rarely observed V segments, including chromosome 9 orphons, were excluded from the earlier analysis of approximately 500 of the donors because counts were too low. A few of the identified cytomegalovirus-associated TCR beta chains were confirmed in vitro to be specific for cytomegalovirus antigens. In a later analysis, around 17,000 TCR beta sequences were associated with specific HLA alleles at a false discovery rate of 0.05. For the cohort, immune exposure information was limited to CMV serostatus. When HLA alleles, especially DR and DQ, strongly co-occurred, TCR associations were difficult to assign to individual alleles. Linkage disequilibrium might explain the correlated functional status among segregating V segments, but an unknown experimental factor could not be ruled out.

The receptor was derived from a man younger than 45 in good health and CMV-seronegative. The V and J genes are TRBV29-1 and TRBJ2-1, and TRBD2 may be the D gene, going by 6 matching bases. The sequenced sample was PBMCs. The CDR3 region has the sequence CSVEGSRDSDNEQFF. At the DNA level, the sequence is TGCAGCGTTGAAGGAAGCCGGGACTCTGACAATGAGCAGTTCTTC.